The 23 T cell receptor beta chains below come from one sample, sequenced in a study of vaccination effects on CD4 cells after COVID-19. Before sequencing took place, the ViraFEST assay used viral peptide pools to expand antigen-specific CD4+ T cells. With approximately 10 days of culture completed, CD4+ T cells were isolated. Having tested negative for nucleocapsid antibodies, the vaccine recipients showed no prior SARS-CoV-2 infection. TCRdb's copy holds only in-frame clones and misses some; the assay was immunoSEQ multiplex PCR. Here the sample spans approximately 74,000 clones, about four fifths being singletons. Which antigens these TCRs recognize remains unknown. Sample: CD4+ T cells from PBMCs cultured with HCoV-NL63 spike peptides, taken before COVID-19 vaccination. The origin of the receptors is a human donor who received a COVID-19 vaccine.

The rearrangement uses TRBV28 and TRBJ2-7; D gene ambiguous. CDR1 is MDHEN, CDR2 SYDVKM, per germline. V dropped 7 bases and J dropped 3 bases, with 7 bases sitting between them. The CDR3 sequence is 11 residues long. The CDR3 region has the DNA TGTGCCAGCACGAACCTCTACGAGCAGTACGTC. It yields the protein CASTNLYEQYV.

The chain carries TRBV30 and TRBJ1-1; 11 bases line up with TRBD1. The CDR3 is 18 residues long. With V trimmed by 0 bases and J by 5 bases, 14 bases remained unmatched. The germline V gene encodes CDR1 GTSNPN and CDR2 SVGIG (reference sequence). CDR3 protein: CAWSVPSGTGGRTTEAFF. CDR3 bases: TGTGCCTGGAGTGTACCATCCGGGACAGGGGGTCGGACTACTGAAGCTTTCTTT.

The chain is built from TRBV27 and TRBJ2-6, with D hard to call. CDR3 length: 13 amino acids. Trimming removed 5 bases from V and 4 bases from J, with 6 bases in between. The germline V gene encodes CDR1 MNHEY and CDR2 SMNVEV (reference sequence). CDR3 bases: TGTGCCAGCAGTCAAAGAGGGGCCAACGTCCTGACTTTC. Its translation: CASSQRGANVLTF.

The chain uses TRBV9 and TRBJ2-1; 8 bases are a match to TRBD2. This CDR3 is 17 amino acids long. Germline loops: CDR1 SGDLS, CDR2 YYNGEE. The junction had 11 bases not matched to a gene; V was cut back by 0 bases and J by 6 bases. DNA of the CDR3: TGTGCCAGCAGCGTAGCGACTCTGGCGGGGGGACCCAATGAGCAGTTCTTC. Translated: CASSVATLAGGPNEQFF.

On this clone itself: Other DNA sequences of this sample code for an identical CDR3. This chain uses TRBV5-1 with TRBJ2-6, with TRBD1 identical over 8 bases. There are 17 residues in the CDR3. The V segment lost 0 bases and the J segment 2 bases; nucleotides outside the gene matches: 4. Germline V gene data show CDR1 as SGHRS and CDR2 as YFSETQ. For the CDR3, the DNA is TGCGCCAGCAGCTTGGAAGGACAGGGAGCTGGGGCCAACGTCCTGACTTTC. This encodes CASSLEGQGAGANVLTF.

The J gene is TRBJ2-1, the V gene TRBV5-1; TRBD2 aligns across 7 bases. J lost 5 bases, V lost 0 bases, and 5 bases had no gene match. CDR1 SGHRS and CDR2 YFSETQ come from the germline V gene. This CDR3 comprises 15 residues. CDR3 sequence (DNA): TGCGCCAGCAGCTTGGGCTGGGAGGGTCACAATGAGCAGTTCTTC. Encoded protein: CASSLGWEGHNEQFF.

J is TRBJ1-1 and V is TRBV10-2; no clear D gene. V was clipped by 2 bases and J by 3 bases, with 7 bases between them. Germline lookup yields CDR1 WSHSY and CDR2 SAAADI. CDR3 size: 13 residues. CDR3 residues: CASSEQRDTEAFF. The DNA for the CDR3 is TGCGCCAGCAGTGAGCAAAGGGACACTGAAGCTTTCTTT.

The chain joins TRBV30 to TRBJ1-6; D gene ambiguous. V shed 4 bases and J shed 7 bases, with 11 bases lying between them. This CDR3 is built from 13 residues. CDR1 is GTSNPN, CDR2 SVGIG, per germline (reference sequence). The CDR3, as DNA: TGTGCCTGGAACCAAAGCCCCAATTCACCCCTCCACTTT. Translation gives CAWNQSPNSPLHF.

The chain carries TRBV6-5 and TRBJ1-1, with D perhaps TRBD1 (6 bases). Germline-derived CDR1 and CDR2 are MNHEY and SVGAGI. The V end lost 6 bases, the J end lost 2 bases, and 13 bases lay between the germline ends. The CDR3 consists of 14 residues. The CDR3 here is CASRRIQGNTEAFF. The CDR3 nucleotides are TGTGCCAGCAGACGTATACAGGGAAACACTGAAGCTTTCTTT.

This chain uses TRBV5-6 with TRBJ2-7, with a possible D match to TRBD1 (5 bases). Trimming removed 2 bases at V and 3 bases at J, with 12 bases between. This CDR3 region has 14 residues. CDR1 is SGHDT, CDR2 YYEEEE, per germline. The CDR3 spells CASSFIQTVYEQYV. CDR3 DNA sequence: TGTGCCAGCAGCTTCATCCAGACAGTCTACGAGCAGTACGTC.

This rearrangement joins TRBV15 to TRBJ2-1; 8 nucleotides align to TRBD2. CDR1 and CDR2 from the germline V gene are LNHNV and YYDKDF (reference sequence). V shed 5 bases and J 6 bases; nucleotides not matched to a gene: 9. The CDR3 is 15 residues long. CDR3 region: CATSLLADKLNEQFF. Here the CDR3 DNA reads TGTGCCACCAGCTTACTAGCGGACAAACTCAATGAGCAGTTCTTC.

The chain links TRBV19 to TRBJ1-1; maybe TRBD1 (6 bases). The CDR3 extends over 14 amino acids. CDR1 and CDR2 (germline): LNHDA, SQIVND (reference sequence). Deletions cut 7 bases from V and 4 bases from J, with 16 bases between. In nucleotides, the CDR3 is TGTGCCAGTATCAGCAGAGGGGGGGCCACTGAAGCTTTCTTT. It is translated as CASISRGGATEAFF.

The chain combines TRBV5-8 with TRBJ1-6; no definite D call. V dropped 4 bases and J dropped 7 bases, with 9 bases sitting between them. Germline V lookup: CDR1 SGHTS, CDR2 YDEGEE. The CDR3 is made up of 13 amino acids. The CDR3 nucleotides read TGTGCCAGCAGCCTCGGGAGGAATTCACCCCTCCACTTT. Translating it yields CASSLGRNSPLHF.

CDR3 loop: CASSPPGLRYNEQFF. In nucleotides, the CDR3 is TGTGCCAGCTCACCACCGGGACTAAGGTACAATGAGCAGTTCTTC. The chain is built from TRBV18 and TRBJ2-1; TRBD2 agrees at 7 bases. In germline, CDR1 is KGHSH, CDR2 LQKENI. J lost 4 bases, V lost 0 bases, and 3 bases had no gene match. The CDR3 extends over 15 amino acids.

The rearrangement joins TRBV4-2 to TRBJ1-5, with D unresolved. CDR3 length: 15 amino acids. The V end lost 0 bases, the J end lost 0 bases, and 6 bases lay between the germline ends. Germline-derived CDR1 and CDR2 are LGHNA and YNFKEQ. CDR3 protein: CASSQDGYSNQPQHF. The CDR3 bases are TGTGCCAGCAGCCAAGACGGGTATAGCAATCAGCCCCAGCATTTT.

A few counts support this clone. The J gene is TRBJ1-2, the V gene TRBV19; TRBD1 matches at 9 bases. Trimming cost V 5 bases and J 3 bases; bases outside gene matches: 10. CDR3 length: 16 amino acids. Germline values: CDR1 LNHDA, CDR2 SQIVND (reference sequence). Here the CDR3 reads CASSPGTGGADYGYTF. CDR3 DNA sequence: TGTGCCAGTAGTCCTGGAACAGGGGGCGCGGACTATGGCTACACCTTC.

The chain combines TRBV24-1 with TRBJ2-5; possible D gene TRBD1, 5 bases. The germline gives CDR1 KGHDR, CDR2 SFDVKD. The CDR3 spans 15 residues. V was shortened by 0 bases and J by 0 bases, with 7 bases between the two germline ends. The CDR3 reads CATSDLPGYQETQYF. The CDR3 nucleotides are TGTGCCACCAGTGATTTGCCAGGGTACCAAGAGACCCAGTACTTC.

V is TRBV5-1 and J is TRBJ1-2; 8 bases fit TRBD1. The CDR3 extends over 14 amino acids. Germline V lookup: CDR1 SGHRS, CDR2 YFSETQ. With 7 bases clipped from V and 2 bases from J, the junction kept 7 bases outside the gene matches. The CDR3 bases are TGCGCCAGCTCACCACAGGGGGACAACTATGGCTACACCTTC. Translating gives CASSPQGDNYGYTF.

The gene calls are TRBV19 and TRBJ1-6; D remains ambiguous. This CDR3 contains 15 residues. CDR1 LNHDA and CDR2 SQIVND come from the germline V gene (reference sequence). Trimming removed 9 bases from V and 7 bases from J, with 19 bases in between. The CDR3 here is CASKRGGEGNSPLHF. The CDR3, as DNA: TGTGCCAGCAAACGCGGCGGTGAGGGAAATTCACCCCTCCACTTT.

V usage is TRBV28 and J usage is TRBJ1-1; D is unresolved. Germline CDR1 MDHEN, CDR2 SYDVKM. CDR3 length: 14 residues. The V and J ends lost 6 bases and 1 base respectively, with 12 bases between them. The CDR3 spells CASRTTYENTEAFF. For the CDR3, the DNA is TGTGCCAGCAGAACTACGTACGAGAACACTGAAGCTTTCTTT.

The V gene is TRBV6-5, the J gene TRBJ1-2; 7 nucleotides match TRBD1. This CDR3 spans 12 amino acids. With V trimmed by 6 bases and J by 5 bases, 3 bases remained unmatched. Germline V gene sequence: CDR1 MNHEY, CDR2 SVGAGI. The CDR3 spells CASSDREYGYTF. In nucleotides, the CDR3 is TGTGCCAGCAGCGACAGGGAGTATGGCTACACCTTC.

The rearrangement joins TRBV7-3 to TRBJ2-1; D is unresolved. The CDR3 sequence is 13 residues long. Per the germline V gene, CDR1 is SGHTA and CDR2 is FQGTGA. V shed 1 base and J shed 3 bases, with 4 bases lying between them. The CDR3 DNA reads TGTGCCAGCAGCTTAAACAGCTACAATGAGCAGTTCTTC. Translating it yields CASSLNSYNEQFF.

The gene calls are TRBV19 and TRBJ1-4; 7 nucleotides agree with TRBD1. The V gene's germline CDR1 is LNHDA and CDR2 SQIVND (reference sequence). The CDR3 is 16 amino acids. The trim removed 3 bases at V and 0 bases at J, leaving 4 bases unmatched. As DNA, the CDR3 is TGTGCCAGTAGTATCCCCGGGACAGCAACTAATGAAAAACTGTTTTTT. It translates to CASSIPGTATNEKLFF. The full variable domain, rest sourced from reference TRBV19 and TRBJ1-4, is DGGITQSPKYLFRKEGQNVTLSCEQNLNHDAMYWYRQDPGQGLRLIYYSQIVNDFQKGDIAEGYSVSREKKESFPLTVTSAQKNPTAFYLCASSIPGTATNEKLFFGSGTQLSVL.